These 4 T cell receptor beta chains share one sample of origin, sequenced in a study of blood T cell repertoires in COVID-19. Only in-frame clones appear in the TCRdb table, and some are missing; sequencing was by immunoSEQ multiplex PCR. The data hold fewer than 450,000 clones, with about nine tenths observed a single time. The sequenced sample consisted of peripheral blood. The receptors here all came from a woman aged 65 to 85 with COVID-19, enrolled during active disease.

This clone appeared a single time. The DNA of the CDR3 is TGTGCCAGCAGTTTATCCCAGGCTGGCTACACCTTC. The encoded protein is CASSLSQAGYTF. The chain carries TRBV28 and TRBJ1-2; D gene uncertain. The CDR3 is made up of 12 amino acids. With 1 base removed from V and 7 bases from J, the gap between germline ends came to 7 bases. Germline V gene sequence: CDR1 MDHEN, CDR2 SYDVKM.

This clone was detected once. The CDR3 coding sequence is TGCGCCAGCGCAGGGGGCATGAACACTGAAGCTTTCTTT. This sequence encodes CASAGGMNTEAFF. The genes are TRBV5-1 and TRBJ1-1; 8 bases are a match to TRBD1. J was trimmed by 0 bases and V by 7 bases; bases with no gene match: 2. CDR1 and CDR2 from the germline V gene are SGHRS and YFSETQ. The CDR3 is 13 amino acids.

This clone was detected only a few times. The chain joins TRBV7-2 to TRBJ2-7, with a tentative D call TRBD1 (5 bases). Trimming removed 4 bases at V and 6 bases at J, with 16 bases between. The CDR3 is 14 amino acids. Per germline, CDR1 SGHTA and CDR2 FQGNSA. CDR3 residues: CASSSKGSRGEQYF. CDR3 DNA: TGTGCCAGCAGCTCAAAAGGATCTAGGGGCGAGCAGTACTTC.

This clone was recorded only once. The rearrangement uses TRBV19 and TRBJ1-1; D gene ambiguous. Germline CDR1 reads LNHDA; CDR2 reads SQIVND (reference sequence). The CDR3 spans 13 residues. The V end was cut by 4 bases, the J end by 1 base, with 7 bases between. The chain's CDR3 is CASSSTRNTEAFF. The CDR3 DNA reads TGTGCCAGTAGTAGCACAAGGAACACTGAAGCTTTCTTT.